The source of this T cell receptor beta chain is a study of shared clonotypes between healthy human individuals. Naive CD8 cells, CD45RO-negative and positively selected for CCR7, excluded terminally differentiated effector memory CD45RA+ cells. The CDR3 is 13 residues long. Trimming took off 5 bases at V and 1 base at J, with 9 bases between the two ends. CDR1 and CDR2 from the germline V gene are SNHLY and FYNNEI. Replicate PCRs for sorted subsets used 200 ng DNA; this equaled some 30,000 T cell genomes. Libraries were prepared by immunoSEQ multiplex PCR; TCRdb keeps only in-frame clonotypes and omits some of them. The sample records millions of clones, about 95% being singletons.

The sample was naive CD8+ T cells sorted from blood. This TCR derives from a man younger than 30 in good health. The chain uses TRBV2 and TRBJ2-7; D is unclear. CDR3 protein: CASSMGSSYEQYF. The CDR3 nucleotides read TGTGCCAGCAGTATGGGCTCATCCTACGAGCAGTACTTC.